What follows are 5 T cell receptor beta chains derived from one specimen sequenced in a study of cytomegalovirus exposure and HLA in healthy donors. Vbeta (60) and Jbeta (13) primers were used in the PCR. Here immunoSEQ multiplex PCR was the method, and the copy in TCRdb shows in-frame clones only, minus some. The data show 29,000 or so clones, with less than 70% seen just once and roughly 40% held by the top ten. The specimen was PBMCs. The receptors derive from a male donor in good health and CMV-seropositive.

There are a few counts of this clone. This chain links TRBV5-1 with TRBJ2-1; TRBD2 agrees at 7 bases. In germline, CDR1 is SGHRS, CDR2 YFSETQ. This CDR3 is 14 amino acids long. Trimming took 4 bases from V and 7 from J; bases not matched to a gene: 8. CDR3 coding DNA: TGCGCCAGCAGCCCCCCGACTAGCCCAAATGAGCAGTTCTTC. Translated, it gives CASSPPTSPNEQFF.

This clone appeared once. The chain employs TRBV28 and TRBJ2-7, with D perhaps TRBD2 (5 bases). The CDR3 sequence is 15 residues long. V gave up 7 bases and J gave up 1 base, with 17 bases separating them. Per the germline V gene, CDR1 is MDHEN and CDR2 is SYDVKM. CDR3 nucleotides: TGTGCCAGCACCTCAGCGGACTTCTTTTCCTACGAGCAGTACTTC. The encoded protein is CASTSADFFSYEQYF.

This sequence joins TRBV6-5 and TRBJ1-3, with a tentative D call TRBD1 (6 bases). The CDR3 has 16 amino acids. Germline-derived CDR1 and CDR2 are MNHEY and SVGAGI. The germline V and J ends were trimmed by 0 bases and 2 bases, with 11 bases remaining between them. As DNA, the CDR3 is TGTGCCAGCAGTTACTCGATGGCAGGGGCTGGAAACACCATATATTTT. Translated, it gives CASSYSMAGAGNTIYF.

This chain connects TRBV7-2 to TRBJ2-1, with 10 nucleotides matching TRBD1. Germline values: CDR1 SGHTA, CDR2 FQGNSA. J lost 8 bases, V lost 1 base, and 11 bases had no gene match. The CDR3 extends over 17 amino acids. CDR3 protein: CASSLDPGTGARDEQFF. The CDR3 DNA sequence: TGTGCCAGCAGCTTAGACCCCGGGACAGGGGCGCGAGATGAGCAGTTCTTC.

The chain links TRBV5-4 to TRBJ1-1, with 10 nucleotides matching TRBD1. The CDR3 covers 15 residues. J lost 3 bases, V lost 4 bases, and 6 bases had no gene match. The germline CDR1 and CDR2 sequences are SGHNT and YYREEE (reference sequence). This CDR3 is CASSPGTGVDTEAFF. The CDR3 region has the DNA TGTGCCAGCAGCCCAGGGACAGGGGTGGACACTGAAGCTTTCTTT.